Below, 15 T cell receptor beta chains from the same sample are listed, as sequenced in a study of blood T cell repertoires in COVID-19 (TCRdb year 2020). The library came from the immunoSEQ multiplex PCR assay. Not all clones reach the TCRdb copy of this immuneACCESS table, which keeps in-frame sequences only. Checked studies attribute under half of the gap to unresolved V genes and leave the rest unexplained. This sample gives around 140,000 clones in total; approximately 90% of them show up just once. The biggest ten clones account for 13% of the sample. Sequencing input: peripheral blood. The receptors come from a man aged 18 to 30 with COVID-19, enrolled during active disease.

The chain links TRBV4-3 to TRBJ2-3, with TRBD2 matching over 9 bases. Germline CDR1 is LGHNA and CDR2 is YSLEER. There are 17 residues in the CDR3. The V and J ends lost 0 bases and 6 bases, in that order; junction bases with no gene match: 10. DNA of the CDR3: TGCGCCAGCAGCCAAGATCAACTAGCGGGTGGTGTGGATACGCAGTATTTT. As protein: CASSQDQLAGGVDTQYF.

The chain is built from TRBV5-6 and TRBJ2-7; 7 positions match TRBD1. CDR3 size: 15 residues. V dropped 4 bases and J dropped 0; count of bases not matched to a gene: 7. Germline CDR1 SGHDT, CDR2 YYEEEE. This CDR3 reads CASSGWTGSSYEQYF. CDR3 DNA sequence: TGTGCCAGCAGCGGGTGGACAGGATCCTCCTACGAGCAGTACTTC.

The chain couples TRBV11-1 to TRBJ2-3; 11 nucleotides line up with TRBD2. This CDR3 spans 15 amino acids. Germline V gene data show CDR1 as SGHAT and CDR2 as FQDESV (reference sequence). V trimming: 4 bases; J trimming: 4 bases; junction bases outside the gene matches: 4. The CDR3 bases are TGTGCCAGCAGCTCCGTAGCGGGAGGGGCAGATACGCAGTATTTT. Translation gives CASSSVAGGADTQYF.

Ten or more counts support this clone. The chain couples TRBV6-6 to TRBJ2-1, with D hard to call. V was shortened by 7 bases and J by 7 bases, with 14 bases between the two germline ends. Germline-derived CDR1 and CDR2 are MNHNY and SVGAGI (reference sequence). The CDR3 loop spans 13 amino acids. CDR3 sequence (DNA): TGTGCCAGCAACGAGGTTTCTTGGAATGAGCAGTTCTTC. Residues: CASNEVSWNEQFF.

CDR3 region: CASSLTGADTQYF. CDR3 bases: TGTGCCAGTAGTTTAACAGGGGCAGATACGCAGTATTTT. The gene calls are TRBV19 and TRBJ2-3; 7 bases align to TRBD1. V was clipped by 5 bases and J by 4 bases; unmatched bases: 3. The CDR3 is made up of 13 amino acids. The germline V gene encodes CDR1 LNHDA and CDR2 SQIVND (reference sequence). Drawing the rest from reference TRBV19 and TRBJ2-3, the complete variable domain is DGGITQSPKYLFRKEGQNVTLSCEQNLNHDAMYWYRQDPGQGLRLIYYSQIVNDFQKGDIAEGYSVSREKKESFPLTVTSAQKNPTAFYLCASSLTGADTQYFGPGTRLTVL.

The J gene is TRBJ2-5, the V gene TRBV5-5; possible D gene TRBD2, 6 bases. Germline CDR1 and CDR2: SGHKS and YYEKEE (reference sequence). Between the trimmed V and J ends, which lost 2 bases and 2 bases, there was a span of 10 bases. The CDR3 runs to 14 residues. CDR3 in amino acids: CASSFPGLQETQYF. The DNA for the CDR3 is TGTGCCAGCAGCTTCCCGGGACTTCAAGAGACCCAGTACTTC.

V and J are TRBV28 and TRBJ2-3; 9 nucleotides agree with TRBD2. Germline assignment: CDR1 MDHEN and CDR2 SYDVKM. There are 16 residues in the CDR3. Unmatched junction bases numbered 14, after V lost 8 bases and J lost 5 bases. CDR3 protein: CASHPIGAGGLDTQYF. DNA for the CDR3: TGTGCCAGCCATCCTATTGGGGCGGGAGGGTTAGATACGCAGTATTTT.

The chain recombines TRBV5-1 with TRBJ2-3; TRBD2 agrees at 12 bases. The CDR3 is made up of 15 amino acids. V was clipped by 3 bases and J by 1 base; unmatched bases: 0. Germline values: CDR1 SGHRS, CDR2 YFSETQ. This chain's CDR3 is CASSWTSGGTDTQYF. The CDR3 bases are TGCGCCAGCAGCTGGACTAGCGGGGGCACAGATACGCAGTATTTT.

J is TRBJ1-6 and V is TRBV15, with D maybe TRBD1 (5 bases). The CDR3 sequence is 17 residues long. The V gene lost 0 bases and the J gene lost 9 bases, with 18 bases spanning the gap. CDR1 is LNHNV and CDR2 is YYDKDF in the germline V gene (reference sequence). CDR3 sequence: CATSRDRVGQGSSPLHF. CDR3 nucleotides: TGTGCCACCAGCAGAGATCGGGTTGGGCAGGGTTCTTCACCCCTCCACTTT.

CDR3 bases: TGTGCCAGCAGTTACGAAGGGGCTGTATACAATGAGCAGTTCTTC. Translated, it gives CASSYEGAVYNEQFF. The chain employs TRBV6-6 and TRBJ2-1, with D tentatively TRBD1 (5 bases). CDR3 length equals 15 residues. The germline CDR1 and CDR2 sequences are MNHNY and SVGAGI (reference sequence). Trimming stripped 2 bases from V and 4 bases from J, with 12 bases between.

CDR3 sequence reads: CAISESGQGYGNTIYF. The DNA of the CDR3 is TGTGCCATCAGTGAGTCGGGACAGGGGTACGGAAACACCATATATTTT. The rearrangement uses TRBV10-3 and TRBJ1-3, with 10 bases matching TRBD1. Trimming removed 0 bases from V and 4 bases from J; junction bases left unmatched: 3. The germline V gene encodes CDR1 ENHRY and CDR2 SYGVKD. CDR3 size: 16 residues.

The chain employs TRBV7-6 and TRBJ1-2; no firm D call. Germline lookup yields CDR1 SGHVS and CDR2 FNYEAQ. The CDR3 contains 13 residues. V dropped 3 bases and J dropped 2 bases, with 7 bases sitting between them. CDR3 amino acids: CASSLRANYGYTF. CDR3 in DNA: TGTGCCAGCAGCTTGCGGGCAAACTATGGCTACACCTTC.

V and J are TRBV7-8 and TRBJ2-7, with 8 bases matching TRBD2. In germline, CDR1 is SGHVS, CDR2 FQNEAQ. The CDR3 has 20 residues. With 2 bases clipped from V and 2 bases from J, the junction kept 20 bases outside the gene matches. CDR3 DNA sequence: TGTGCCAGCAGCTTACGGGGGGGAGTGTGGGATAGCGGAATCACCTACGAGCAGTACTTC. It specifies CASSLRGGVWDSGITYEQYF.

The chain joins TRBV7-6 to TRBJ2-5; 10 bases line up with TRBD2. The CDR3 covers 15 residues. Trimming at V came to 6 bases and at J to 4 bases, leaving 8 bases not matched to a gene. The germline gives CDR1 SGHVS, CDR2 FNYEAQ. Written as DNA, the CDR3 is TGTGCCAGCAGTTGGAGCGGGAGGGCCCGAGAGACCCAGTACTTC. It encodes CASSWSGRARETQYF.

This rearrangement joins TRBV4-3 to TRBJ2-1, with 7 bases that match TRBD2. The V segment lost 2 bases and the J segment 3 bases; nucleotides outside the gene matches: 13. Germline CDR1 LGHNA, CDR2 YSLEER. CDR3 length equals 18 residues. Written as DNA, the CDR3 is TGCGCCAGCAGCCAATGGGGCGGTGGGGGGGTGAGCTACAATGAGCAGTTCTTC. It codes for CASSQWGGGGVSYNEQFF.